What follows is one T cell receptor beta chain and its context. The specificity of this receptor is unknown. Within one base of it there is no much larger clone, and no base qualities were kept. The data stem from a study of T cell clones after liver transplantation (dated 2019 in TCRdb). For the study in its entirety: ITN030ST, the source of the samples, was a randomized trial that attempted immunosuppression withdrawal within 2 years of liver transplantation. Three of the eight recipients were HCV-positive; the others were transplanted for non-autoimmune, non-viral indications. Blood samples were collected pre-transplant, pre-randomization before withdrawal, and post-randomization after either full withdrawal or failed withdrawal. Tolerance was defined as complete withdrawal of immunosuppression for at least one year without a rise in liver enzymes beyond twice the upper limit of normal. A cohort of 8 liver transplant recipients was studied, of whom 3 were classified as tolerant and 5 as non-tolerant. Donor-reactive T cell clones were identified by TCRbeta sequencing following a pre-transplant mixed lymphocyte reaction and were subsequently tracked in post-transplant blood. Third party-reactive TCRbeta sequences were also identified from pre-transplant MLRs to serve as an antigen-independent comparator for donor-reactive sequences. Subjects received no induction therapy and standard immunosuppression until randomization at 12-24 months post-transplant. General findings and caveats noted by the study authors: Conclusions were preliminary, limited by small, heterogeneous patient numbers and non-standardized post-transplant time points. Donor-reactive sequences declined more than third party-reactive ones, suggesting partial antigen-specific deletion unrelated to withdrawal success. When repertoire turnover was accounted for, significantly reduced detection of donor-reactive sequences was found in 7 of 8 subjects for CD4 and in 8 of 8 subjects for CD8. In a couple of subjects, low numbers of available donor cells limited the measurable donor-reactive repertoire. Without allograft tissue specimens, donor-reactive T cells may have migrated into the graft rather than being deleted. A significant post-transplant decrease in circulating donor-reactive CD4 TCRbeta sequences was observed in most of the 8 subjects, irrespective of tolerance or HCV status.

High-throughput TCRbeta CDR3 sequencing of frozen genomic DNA was performed by immunoSEQ, including PCR amplification, mapping, bias correction and internal controls. As for how the authors treated the data: Only productive rearrangements were retained, and each unique TCRbeta sequence was defined by its CDR3 nucleotide sequence together with its V and J gene. For a sequence to be called donor-reactive, it needed a frequency of at least 0.01% and at least 5-fold expansion in CFSE-low cells compared with unstimulated pre-transplant cells. Minimum frequency thresholds were set for each subject based on the unstimulated sample with the lowest template count, ensuring at least 90% detection power. Jensen-Shannon divergence between the top 1000 TCRbeta sequences post- versus pre-transplant served as the measure of repertoire turnover. Changes in detection of donor-reactive sequences were tested with two-sided Fisher's exact tests. The table was pulled from immuneACCESS by TCRdb, which kept in-frame rearrangements only. Such tables lose some clones; where checked, under half of the loss comes from unresolved V genes, and the rest has no known cause. The DNA gave D and trimming, while V, J and clone size come from that table. The sample includes tens of thousands of clones, with roughly 80% observed a single time. The ten largest make up about 2.5% of the sample.

The germline V gene sets CDR1 to SGHRS and CDR2 to YFSETQ. The CDR3 spans 18 residues, from the cysteine through the phenylalanine. Only CDR3 DNA remains: 54 bases, in frame from the first base. V and J are truncated by 0 bases and 0 bases respectively, leaving an intervening sequence of 13 bases. Unstimulated PBMCs, after thawing, were stained for CD3, CD4 and CD8 and then FACS-sorted into CD3+CD4+ and CD3+CD8+ populations. Each of the 8 studied subjects was randomized to immunosuppression withdrawal. The Qiagen DNeasy Blood and Tissue Kit was used for isolation of genomic DNA. The receptor comes from a human patient who received a liver transplant. Following transplantation, part of the T cell population may be supplied by the graft donor rather than the patient. The sample consisted of CD4+ T cells from blood, taken at the 22-month timepoint. In this chain, TRBV5-1 is recombined with TRBJ1-6; TRBD1 is a weak D gene call, 5 bases matching. DNA sequence: TGCGCCAGCAGCTTGGACAGGACCGGGAGCTCCTATAATTCACCCCTCCACTTT. This translates into CASSLDRTGSSYNSPLHF.